The 9 T cell receptor beta chains presented below share a single source sample, sequenced in a study of tumor-infiltrating lymphocytes in primary liver carcinoma. Unsorted whole blood served as the source of blood RNA, and germline DNA was extracted as well. TCR beta cDNA was made from approximately 540 ng total RNA with a constant-region primer. Construction of TCR beta libraries relied on three successive nested multiplex PCR rounds employing slightly modified ARM-PCR. The two initial PCR rounds, approximately 10 cycles each, used TRBV1-TRBV30 forward and C-beta reverse primers. TCRdb processed the multiplex PCR reads anew with MiXCR; each CDR3 protein has one entry. Counted here are 300,000 to 400,000 distinct CDR3 sequences, approximately 64% occurring once; the ten biggest clones make up about 6.1%. Material for sequencing was peripheral blood. The receptors originated from a middle-aged man with primary liver carcinoma and hepatitis B virus infection.

In the case of this clonotype: Mismatch with germline at one junction end may stem from a read error. This chain uses TRBV29-1 with TRBJ1-2; 7 nucleotides agree with TRBD1. The CDR3 sequence is 12 residues long. Germline CDR1 is SQVTM and CDR2 is ANQGSEA. The CDR3: CSVTGTAYGYIF. CDR3 DNA sequence: TGCAGTGTTACCGGGACAGCCTATGGCTACATCTTC.

This CDR3 reads CASSTGQGAEEQYF. CDR3 nucleotides: TGTGCCAGCAGCACGGGACAGGGGGCGGAGGAGCAGTACTTC. This rearrangement joins TRBV5-4 to TRBJ2-7, with 12 bases identical to TRBD1. This CDR3 spans 14 amino acids. From germline, CDR1 is SGHNT and CDR2 YYREEE (reference sequence). V lost 4 bases, J lost 7 bases, and 6 bases stayed unmatched. Full variable domain (outside the CDR3, taken from reference TRBV5-4 and TRBJ2-7): ETGVTQSPTHLIKTRGQQVTLRCSSQSGHNTVSWYQQALGQGPQFIFQYYREEENGRGNFPPRFSGLQFPNYSSELNVNALELDDSALYLCASSTGQGAEEQYFGPGTRLTVT.

This clonotype was counted between two and nine times. The V call is TRBV6-2 or TRBV6-3, the J call TRBJ1-6; D is unresolved. Germline CDR1 MNHEY, CDR2 SVGEGT. The V end lost 2 bases, the J end lost 6 bases, and 8 bases lay between the germline ends. The CDR3 loop spans 14 amino acids. The chain's CDR3 is CASSYRTVNSPLHF. In DNA form, the CDR3 reads TGTGCCAGCAGTTACAGGACCGTTAATTCACCCCTCCACTTT.

On this clonotype: The junction departs from the called germline gene at one end, perhaps through a read error. The rearrangement uses TRBV6-6 and TRBJ2-1; 8 nucleotides line up with TRBD2. This CDR3 has 17 residues. In germline, CDR1 is MNHNY, CDR2 SVGAGI (reference sequence). In nucleotides, the CDR3 is TGTGCCAGCAGCGTATGGTGGTGCAGCGGGAGTGGGGATGAACAGTTCTTC. It specifies CASSVWWCSGSGDEQFF.

On this clonotype: A much larger clone differs from this one at a single base, so this may be a read error. The chain has TRBV10-2 and TRBJ2-3; D remains ambiguous. The germline V gene encodes CDR1 WSHSY and CDR2 SAAADI. This CDR3 region has 13 residues. The CDR3 loop is CAFGQQSTDTHYF. The CDR3 coding sequence is TGCGCCTTTGGGCAGCAGAGCACAGATACGCACTATTTT.

With regard to this clonotype: This could be a read error, since a much larger clone is one nucleotide away. The chain carries TRBV6-2 or TRBV6-3 and TRBJ2-2; the D is unclear. The CDR3 is 14 amino acids. V dropped 4 bases and J dropped 7 bases, with 13 bases sitting between them. Per germline, CDR1 MNHEY and CDR2 SVGEGT. CDR3 residues: CASSSQVPFGELFF. The CDR3 coding sequence is TGTGCCAGCAGTTCTCAGGTTCCGTTCGGGGAGCTGTTTTTT.

The chain links TRBV24-1 to TRBJ1-5, with a weak D call TRBD2 (6 bases). The end of the DNA is better explained by TRBJ2-3, so the J call may be wrong. Germline V gene data show CDR1 as KGHDR and CDR2 as SFDVKD. This CDR3 is 13 amino acids long. Here the CDR3 reads CATSDGGEQPQYF. Here the CDR3 DNA reads TGTGCCACCAGTGACGGAGGGGAGCAGCCCCAGTATTTT.

On this clonotype itself: A much more abundant neighbour one base away suggests this may be a read error. The rearrangement uses TRBV10-3 and TRBJ2-6; 7 bases are shared with TRBD1. Germline CDR1 and CDR2: ENHRY and SYGVKD. The CDR3 has 17 amino acids. CDR3 residues: CDISQTATGSGANVLTF. CDR3 nucleotide sequence: TGTGACATCAGTCAAACCGCGACAGGGTCTGGGGCCAACGTCCTGACTTTC.

Of note for this clonotype: One junction end does not reproduce the germline sequence, and a read error may be involved. The chain carries TRBV11-1 and TRBJ2-7; D might be TRBD2 (5 bases). Germline V lookup: CDR1 SGHAT, CDR2 FQDESV (reference sequence). The CDR3 spans 15 residues. The DNA for the CDR3 is TGTGCCAGCAGCTTAGCGACTATCGGGCGCTACGGGCAGTACTTC. Translation: CASSLATIGRYGQYF.